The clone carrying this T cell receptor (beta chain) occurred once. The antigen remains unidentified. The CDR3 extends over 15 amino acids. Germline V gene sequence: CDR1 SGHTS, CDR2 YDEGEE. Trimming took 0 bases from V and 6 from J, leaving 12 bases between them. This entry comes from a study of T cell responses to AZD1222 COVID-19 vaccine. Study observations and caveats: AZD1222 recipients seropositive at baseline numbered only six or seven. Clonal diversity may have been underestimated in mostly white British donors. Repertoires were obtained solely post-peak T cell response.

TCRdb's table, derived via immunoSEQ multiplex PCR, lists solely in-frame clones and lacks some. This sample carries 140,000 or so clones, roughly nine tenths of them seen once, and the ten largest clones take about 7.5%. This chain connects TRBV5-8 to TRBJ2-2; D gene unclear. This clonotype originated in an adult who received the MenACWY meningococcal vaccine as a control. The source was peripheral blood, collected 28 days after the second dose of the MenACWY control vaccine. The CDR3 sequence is CASSLAQMRPGELFF. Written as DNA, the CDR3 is TGTGCCAGCAGCTTGGCCCAGATGAGACCCGGGGAGCTGTTTTTT.